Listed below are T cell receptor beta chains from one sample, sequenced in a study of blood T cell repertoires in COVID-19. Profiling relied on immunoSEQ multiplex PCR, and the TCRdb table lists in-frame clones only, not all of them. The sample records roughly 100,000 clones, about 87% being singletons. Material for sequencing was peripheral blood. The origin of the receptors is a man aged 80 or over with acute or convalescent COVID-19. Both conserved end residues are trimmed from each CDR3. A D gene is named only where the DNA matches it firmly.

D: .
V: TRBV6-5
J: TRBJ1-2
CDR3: ASSSSGGADYGYT

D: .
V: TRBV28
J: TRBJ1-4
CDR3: ASSPPPQGPNEKLF

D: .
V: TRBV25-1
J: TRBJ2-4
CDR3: ASSDSGAKNIQY

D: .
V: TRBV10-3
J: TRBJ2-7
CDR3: AISDRREGMGKSSYEQY

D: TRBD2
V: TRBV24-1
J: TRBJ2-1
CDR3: ATSVSGGSYNEQF

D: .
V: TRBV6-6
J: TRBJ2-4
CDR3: ASSYGAALAKNIQY

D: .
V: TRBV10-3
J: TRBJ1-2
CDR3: AISESFGLDGYT

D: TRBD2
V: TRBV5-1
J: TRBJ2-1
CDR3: ASSLGGAGGYNEQF

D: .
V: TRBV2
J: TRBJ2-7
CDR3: ASRATSSYEQY

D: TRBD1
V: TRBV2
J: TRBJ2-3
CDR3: ASNTGVRQY

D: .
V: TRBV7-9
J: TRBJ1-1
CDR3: ASSPQGSNTEAF

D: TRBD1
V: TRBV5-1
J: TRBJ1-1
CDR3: ASSFAGGTEAF

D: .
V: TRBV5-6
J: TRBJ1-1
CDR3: ASSLISGVTNTEAF

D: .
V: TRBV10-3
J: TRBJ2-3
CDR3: AISEQPTDTQY

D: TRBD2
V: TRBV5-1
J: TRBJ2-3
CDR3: ASWPSGARDTQY

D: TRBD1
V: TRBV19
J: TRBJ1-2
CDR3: ASSIGGGYSFANYGYT

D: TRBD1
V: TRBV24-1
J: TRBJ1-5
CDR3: ATRAGGDGNQPQH

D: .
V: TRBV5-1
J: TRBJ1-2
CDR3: ASSSTLAQGYGYT

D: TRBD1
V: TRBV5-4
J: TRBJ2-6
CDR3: ASSLSGGSGANVLT

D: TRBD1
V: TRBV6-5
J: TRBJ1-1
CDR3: VCRTGGGTEAF

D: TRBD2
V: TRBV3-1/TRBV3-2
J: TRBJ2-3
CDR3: ASSQAPIAGASTDTQY

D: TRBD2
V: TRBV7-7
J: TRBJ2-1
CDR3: ASSSGLAGVFEQF

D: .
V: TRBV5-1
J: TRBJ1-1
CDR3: ASSLMANTEAF

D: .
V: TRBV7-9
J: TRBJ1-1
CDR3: ASSPTTEAF

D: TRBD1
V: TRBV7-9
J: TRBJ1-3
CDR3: ATGYRGAGNTIY

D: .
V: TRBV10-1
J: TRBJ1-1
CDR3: ASSESPTGLGAF